The rows below give T cell receptor beta chains drawn from one sample of a study of T cell repertoires in cytomegalovirus infection. MiXCR, applied by TCRdb to the reads, yields one record per CDR3 protein. This table has 200,000 to 300,000 distinct CDR3 sequences, roughly 10% appearing once. The sequenced material came from PBMCs. The source is a human donor in good health (CMV status not recorded). Some clones in this sample may be carry-over from other donors' samples. The CDR3 runs from the conserved cysteine through the conserved F or W. The order of the fields is J gene, CDR3 length, V gene, CDR3 protein.

>TRBJ2-7|16|TRBV7-2
CASSLKFRQGAYEQYF
>TRBJ2-7|16|TRBV5-8
CASSLEVGINSYEQYF
>TRBJ2-7|15|TRBV4-1
CASSQHGTSGDEQYF
>TRBJ2-5|15|TRBV20-1
CSARDGGQFQETQYF
>TRBJ2-7|12|TRBV28
CASSSSYGEQYF
>TRBJ2-7|17|TRBV11-2
CASSSPGTGAEGYEQYF
>TRBJ2-2|12|TRBV12-3/TRBV12-4
CASTLLAGELFF
>TRBJ1-1|12|TRBV11-3
CASSSRDSRTFF
>TRBJ1-1|13|TRBV7-2
CASSSLSQGKAFF
>TRBJ2-7|15|TRBV6-2/TRBV6-3
CASSSAGSGRDEQYF
>TRBJ1-3|15|TRBV12-3/TRBV12-4
CASSGQSGAGNTIYF
>TRBJ1-4|14|TRBV7-2
CASSGGTVNEKLFF
>TRBJ1-5|15|TRBV7-2
CASSPSKDSNQPQHF
>TRBJ1-5|14|TRBV25-1
CASSGGTGNQPQHF
>TRBJ1-2|12|TRBV7-9
CASSMDLSGYTF
>TRBJ2-5|16|TRBV6-8
CASSYSWQGGYETQYF
>TRBJ2-5|15|TRBV7-2
CASSLSRHSAETQYF
>TRBJ2-2|15|TRBV5-1
CASSLSQRRTGELFF
>TRBJ2-7|14|TRBV7-2
CASSLAGPPYEQYF
>TRBJ1-2|18|TRBV7-2
CASSLARGTGGGFYGYTF